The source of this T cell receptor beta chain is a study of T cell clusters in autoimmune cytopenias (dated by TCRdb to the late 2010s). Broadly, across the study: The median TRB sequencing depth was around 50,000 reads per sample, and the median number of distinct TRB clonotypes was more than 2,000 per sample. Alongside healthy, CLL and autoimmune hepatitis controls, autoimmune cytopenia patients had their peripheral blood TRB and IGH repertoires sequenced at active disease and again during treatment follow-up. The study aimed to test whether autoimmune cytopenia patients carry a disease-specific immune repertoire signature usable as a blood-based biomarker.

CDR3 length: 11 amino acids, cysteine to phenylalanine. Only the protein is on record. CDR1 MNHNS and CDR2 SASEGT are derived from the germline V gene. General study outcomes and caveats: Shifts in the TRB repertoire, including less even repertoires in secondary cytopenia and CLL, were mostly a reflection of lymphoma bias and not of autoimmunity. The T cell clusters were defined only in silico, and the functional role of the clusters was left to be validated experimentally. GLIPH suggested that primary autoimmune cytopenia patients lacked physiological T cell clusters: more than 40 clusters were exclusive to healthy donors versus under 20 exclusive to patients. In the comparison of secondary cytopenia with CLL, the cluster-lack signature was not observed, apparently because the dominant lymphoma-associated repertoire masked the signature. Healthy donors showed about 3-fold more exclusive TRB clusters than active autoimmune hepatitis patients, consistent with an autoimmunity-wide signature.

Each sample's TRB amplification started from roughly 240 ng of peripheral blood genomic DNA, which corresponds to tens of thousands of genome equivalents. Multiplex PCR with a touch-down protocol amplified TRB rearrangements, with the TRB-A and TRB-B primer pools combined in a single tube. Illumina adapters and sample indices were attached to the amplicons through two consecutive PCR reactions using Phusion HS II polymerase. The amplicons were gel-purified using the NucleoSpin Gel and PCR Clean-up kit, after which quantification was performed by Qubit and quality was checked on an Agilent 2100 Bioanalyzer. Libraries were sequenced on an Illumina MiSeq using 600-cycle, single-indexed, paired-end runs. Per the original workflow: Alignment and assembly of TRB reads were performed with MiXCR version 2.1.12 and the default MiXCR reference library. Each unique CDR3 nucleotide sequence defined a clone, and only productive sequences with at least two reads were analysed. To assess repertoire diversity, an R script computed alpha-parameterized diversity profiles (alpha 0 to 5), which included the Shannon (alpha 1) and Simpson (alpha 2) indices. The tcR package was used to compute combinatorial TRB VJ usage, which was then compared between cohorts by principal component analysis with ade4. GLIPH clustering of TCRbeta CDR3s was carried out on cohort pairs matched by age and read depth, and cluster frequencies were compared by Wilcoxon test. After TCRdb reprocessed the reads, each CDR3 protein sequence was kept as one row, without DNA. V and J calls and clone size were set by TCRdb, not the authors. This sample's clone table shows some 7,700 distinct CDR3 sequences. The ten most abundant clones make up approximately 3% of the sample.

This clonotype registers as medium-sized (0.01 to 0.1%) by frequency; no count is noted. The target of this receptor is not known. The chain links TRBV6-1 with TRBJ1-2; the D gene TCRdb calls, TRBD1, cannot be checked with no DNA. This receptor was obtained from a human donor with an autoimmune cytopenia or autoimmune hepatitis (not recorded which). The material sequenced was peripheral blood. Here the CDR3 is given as CASSETDIYTF.